This T cell receptor (beta chain) was captured in a study of radiation and T cells in renal cell carcinoma (dated by TCRdb to about 2020). In the study overall: In total, some 50 samples, comprising around 26 tumors and around 27 peripheral blood samples, were subjected to TCR beta sequencing. The final blood draw took place at 4 weeks after radiation, the same time as nephrectomy. Across all 50 or so samples, under 5,000,000 unique CDR3 nucleotide sequences, encoding around 2.4 million unique CDR3 amino acid sequences, were identified.

Sample time point, as interpreted from the label and publication: blood 4 weeks post-SBRT, at nephrectomy. What the treatment or condition label conveys for this sample: 15 Gy SBRT to primary tumor, nephrectomy 4 weeks later. The samples were obtained from a clinical trial, where primary renal cell carcinomas were treated with 15 Gy stereotactic body radiation therapy and then removed by nephrectomy 4 weeks afterward. To follow tumor-enriched clonotypes, peripheral blood was collected serially from radiation-treated patients at baseline and again at 2 weeks and 4 weeks after SBRT. Renal cell carcinoma with clear cell pathology was present in all patients. Genomic DNA for TCR sequencing was prepared using the QIAamp DNA Blood Mini Kit (Qiagen). The analyses included only samples that passed all quality control checks. TCR beta libraries were generated from genomic DNA with the immunoSEQ kit, following the manufacturer's recommendations. To prepare libraries, a first multiplex PCR with proprietary primers was run, followed by a second PCR that added unique barcodes, and a bead cleanup was done after each round. Each sample batch included a kit-provided positive control reaction and a negative control reaction. The final libraries underwent checking on an Agilent 4200 TapeStation D1000 ScreenTape, volumetric pooling, and quantification by qPCR. An Illumina NextSeq500 fitted with a MidOutput 150-cycle cartridge performed the sequencing, running 156 Read1 cycles and 15 Index1 cycles with the kit's custom primers. The pooled library was loaded at 0.9 to 1 pM with a roughly 22% PhiX control spike-in. Per the authors' processing: Vendor-processed data were analyzed in R, and a clonotype was defined as all T cells sharing the same CDR3 nucleotide sequence. In the clone abundance analyses, frequencies were normalized to the 10,000 most abundant clones in each sample. Public T cell clones, averaging fewer than five per sample, were removed before analysis. An abundance difference of at least 32-fold between compartments was the criterion for calling clonotypes tumor-enriched or baseline blood-enriched. A beta-binomial differential abundance model was applied to find clonotypes that expanded or contracted between blood time points. Tumor-blood repertoire similarity was measured with the Baroni-Urbani and Buser coefficient, and groups were compared using two-tailed Wilcoxon tests in R. Not all clones reach the TCRdb copy of this immuneACCESS table, which keeps in-frame sequences only. Checked studies attribute under half of the gap to unresolved V genes and leave the rest unexplained. D and trimming come from the DNA, and the V and J calls and clone size come from that table. The sample table records 150,000 or so clones; 88% of these occur just once. The ten most abundant clones make up about 11% of the sample.

Beyond this particular receptor, the publication reports: Top tumor clonotypes rose in blood from baseline to 2 weeks post-radiation, then contracted by 4 weeks, suggesting transient expansion of tumor-resident clones. Because no pretreatment tumor biopsies were available, whether clonotypes were present in the tumor at baseline could not be determined. Because the trial had a single-armed design, the trial could not examine how radiation dose or scheduling affected the TCR repertoire. Dynamics of the blood repertoire were not tracked past 4 weeks after treatment.

From the cysteine through the phenylalanine, the CDR3 covers 15 amino acids. Only the CDR3 part of the read is kept: 45 bases, read in frame from the first base. A distance of 13 bases separates the germline ends of V and J, which lose 0 bases and 4 bases respectively. The germline V gene (reference sequence) provides CDR1 SGHKS and CDR2 YYEKEE. This clone has just one count. Its specific antigen is unknown. Base-call qualities are not available, and no considerably larger clone is one nucleotide away. The specimen comprised blood, sampled from a patient whose treatment included radiotherapy and nephrectomy. The sequence is built from TRBV5-5 and TRBJ1-2, with an unclear D gene assignment. The receptor's source is a woman aged 45-59 years with renal cell carcinoma. The nucleotide sequence reads as follows: TGTGCCAGCAGCTTGGACGGCGGCAACGCCTATGGCTACACCTTC. Translated, it reads CASSLDGGNAYGYTF.